The 24 T cell receptor beta chains below all came from one sample that was sequenced in a study of blood T cell repertoires in COVID-19. Profiled with immunoSEQ multiplex PCR; TCRdb holds only in-frame clones, not every one. This sample has some 240,000 clones, with less than 85% found just once. The sequenced material came from peripheral blood. All receptors come from a woman between 70 and 85 years old with acute or convalescent COVID-19.

The chain links TRBV24-1 to TRBJ2-5; a weak D match, TRBD2 (5 bases). The CDR3 is made up of 15 amino acids. Germline CDR1 KGHDR, CDR2 SFDVKD. V lost 4 bases, J lost 2 bases, and 13 bases lay in between. The CDR3 region is CATSEGDGGQETQYF. The CDR3 DNA reads as TGTGCCACCAGTGAGGGAGACGGTGGACAAGAGACCCAGTACTTC.

The chain links TRBV29-1 to TRBJ2-4; D is undetermined. The CDR3 runs to 14 residues. Germline assignment: CDR1 SQVTM and CDR2 ANQGSEA. V was pared by 6 bases and J by 5 bases, with 17 bases between. This chain's CDR3 is CSVRAPLVQNIQYF. In DNA, the CDR3 is TGCAGCGTCCGCGCTCCTCTAGTTCAAAACATTCAGTACTTC.

V usage is TRBV7-3 and J usage is TRBJ2-7; D remains unclear. Germline values: CDR1 SGHTA, CDR2 FQGTGA. The length of the CDR3 is 13 residues. Trimming took off 2 bases at V and 3 bases at J, with 8 bases between the two ends. CDR3 sequence reads: CASSLEVSYEQYF. For the CDR3, the DNA is TGTGCCAGCAGCTTAGAGGTCAGCTACGAGCAGTACTTC.

V gene TRBV10-3 combines with J gene TRBJ2-3; 12 nucleotides agree with TRBD2. The CDR3 loop spans 15 amino acids. J was trimmed by 1 base and V by 4 bases; bases with no gene match: 0. Per germline, CDR1 ENHRY and CDR2 SYGVKD. CDR3 sequence (DNA): TGTGCCATCAGTGGACTAGCGGGGGGCACAGATACGCAGTATTTT. Amino acid sequence: CAISGLAGGTDTQYF.

This clone has just one count. The rearrangement links TRBV30 to TRBJ1-1, with a possible D match to TRBD1 (5 bases). V was shortened by 4 bases and J by 5 bases, with 23 bases between the two germline ends. Germline assignment: CDR1 GTSNPN and CDR2 SVGIG (reference sequence). The CDR3 spans 16 residues. The CDR3 protein is CAWTYRGPGGGTEAFF. CDR3 DNA sequence: TGTGCCTGGACCTACAGAGGGCCCGGGGGGGGGACTGAAGCTTTCTTT. Full variable domain (outside the CDR3, taken from reference TRBV30 and TRBJ1-1): SQTIHQWPATLVQPVGSPLSLECTVEGTSNPNLYWYRQAAGRGLQLLFYSVGIGQISSEVPQNLSASRPQDRQFILSSKKLLLSDSGFYLCAWTYRGPGGGTEAFFGQGTRLTVV.

The rearrangement joins TRBV7-8 to TRBJ1-2; 8 bases agree with TRBD1. The J segment lost 4 bases and the V segment lost 1 base, leaving 5 bases of the junction unmatched. Germline CDR1 is SGHVS and CDR2 is FQNEAQ. The CDR3 is made up of 15 amino acids. The chain's CDR3 is CASSLGQGAGYGYTF. CDR3 DNA sequence: TGTGCCAGCAGCTTAGGGCAGGGGGCGGGCTATGGCTACACCTTC. The full variable domain, with the rest looked up from reference TRBV7-8 and TRBJ1-2, is GAGVSQSPRYKVAKRGQDVALRCDPISGHVSLFWYQQALGQGPEFLTYFQNEAQLDKSGLPSDRFFAERPEGSVSTLKIQRTQQEDSAVYLCASSLGQGAGYGYTFGSGTRLTVV.

CDR3 amino acids: CASSYSPGPNTEAFF. Here the CDR3 DNA reads TGTGCCAGCAGTTACTCCCCAGGCCCGAACACTGAAGCTTTCTTT. The V gene is TRBV6-5, the J gene TRBJ1-1; D remains unclear. CDR3 length equals 15 residues. CDR1 is MNHEY and CDR2 is SVGAGI in the germline V gene. V gave up 0 bases and J gave up 1 base, with 9 bases separating them.

The rearrangement uses TRBV12-3 or TRBV12-4 and TRBJ1-2; TRBD1 is a possible D gene (5 bases). Trimming took off 6 bases at V and 6 bases at J, with 11 bases between the two ends. The CDR3 is made up of 12 amino acids. The CDR3 sequence: CASRSQVDGYTF. The CDR3 DNA sequence: TGTGCCAGCAGATCACAGGTAGATGGCTACACCTTC.

V and J are TRBV4-1 and TRBJ2-5; tentative D call: TRBD1 (6 bases). Germline loops: CDR1 MGHRA, CDR2 YSYEKL. The ends were cut back, 3 bases at V and 5 bases at J, with 19 bases in the middle. This CDR3 region has 16 residues. The CDR3 DNA reads as TGCGCCAGCAGCCAGATGACAGGCCGGACACAGGAGACCCAGTACTTC. It codes for CASSQMTGRTQETQYF.

Details on this clone: Other DNA sequences of this sample code for an identical CDR3. The chain is built from TRBV15 and TRBJ2-5; maybe TRBD1 (6 bases). Germline values: CDR1 LNHNV, CDR2 YYDKDF (reference sequence). This CDR3 has 14 amino acids. Trimming shortened V by 1 base and J by 2 bases, and 8 bases separated the two germline ends. In DNA, the CDR3 is TGTGCCACCAGCAGAGGAACAGGGCAAGAGACCCAGTACTTC. Translated: CATSRGTGQETQYF.

The genes are TRBV30 and TRBJ2-7, with 9 bases fitting TRBD1. There are 13 residues in the CDR3. The germline CDR1 and CDR2 sequences are GTSNPN and SVGIG (reference sequence). V trimming: 0 bases; J trimming: 6 bases; junction bases outside the gene matches: 3. The CDR3 coding sequence is TGTGCCTGGAGTGTAGGGACAGGGAGCGAGCAGTACTTC. Amino acid sequence: CAWSVGTGSEQYF.

CDR3 amino acids: CASSPPGRLAGEQYF. CDR3 nucleotides: TGTGCCAGCAGCCCCCCCGGCCGGCTAGCGGGCGAGCAGTACTTC. J is TRBJ2-7 and V is TRBV7-2; 8 nucleotides align to TRBD2. Unmatched junction bases numbered 12, after V lost 5 bases and J lost 6 bases. The CDR3 spans 15 residues. Germline CDR1 is SGHTA and CDR2 is FQGNSA. Complete variable domain (other parts from reference TRBV7-2 and TRBJ2-7): GAGVSQSPSNKVTEKGKDVELRCDPISGHTALYWYRQSLGQGLEFLIYFQGNSAPDKSGLPSDRFSAERTGGSVSTLTIQRTQQEDSAVYLCASSPPGRLAGEQYFGPGTRLTVT.

The chain recombines TRBV2 with TRBJ1-2; 9 bases align to TRBD1. V was clipped by 8 bases and J by 6 bases; unmatched bases: 10. In germline, CDR1 is SNHLY, CDR2 FYNNEI. This CDR3 comprises 14 residues. CDR3: CASATTRDRDGYTF. For the CDR3, the DNA is TGTGCCAGCGCCACGACCCGGGACAGGGATGGCTACACCTTC.

A word on this clone: Additional DNA sequences in this sample encode the identical CDR3. DNA of the CDR3: TGTGCCAGCAGTTCGGGACTAGCCACAGATACGCAGTATTTT. This encodes CASSSGLATDTQYF. The chain combines TRBV6-2 or TRBV6-3 with TRBJ2-3, with 9 bases identical to TRBD2. This CDR3 is 14 amino acids long. The germline V gene has CDR1 MNHEY and CDR2 SVGEGT. Germline trimming cut 4 bases from V and 2 bases from J; bases unmatched to any gene: 1.

The chain carries TRBV24-1 and TRBJ2-5; possible D gene TRBD1, 6 bases. The CDR3 length is 15 residues. Germline V lookup: CDR1 KGHDR, CDR2 SFDVKD. V was clipped by 0 bases and J by 5 bases, with 12 bases between them. The DNA for the CDR3 is TGTGCCACCAGTGATTTGCGGGCAGGGGTGGAGACCCAGTACTTC. Encoded protein: CATSDLRAGVETQYF.

This clone was seen more than once but under ten times. The V call is TRBV10-3, the J call TRBJ2-7, with TRBD2 matching over 8 bases. V lost 11 bases and J lost 5; bases outside the gene matches: 8. Germline CDR1 reads ENHRY; CDR2 reads SYGVKD. There are 12 residues in the CDR3. CDR3 residues: CAVTSGGDEQYF. The CDR3, as DNA: TGTGCCGTAACGAGCGGGGGCGACGAGCAGTACTTC.

The chain couples TRBV7-6 to TRBJ2-3; TRBD1 agrees at 7 bases. Per germline, CDR1 SGHVS and CDR2 FNYEAQ. This CDR3 has 18 amino acids. Trimming took 5 bases from V and 0 from J; bases not matched to a gene: 14. The CDR3 bases are TGTGCCAGCAGCCGCCGACAGGGCAGCCTCCCTAGCACAGATACGCAGTATTTT. Translation: CASSRRQGSLPSTDTQYF.

This rearrangement joins TRBV3-1 (or the pseudogene TRBV3-2) to TRBJ2-1, with TRBD2 matching 10 bases. The V gene's germline CDR1 is LGHDT and CDR2 YNNKEL (reference sequence). V lost 4 bases and J lost 0; bases outside the gene matches: 0. CDR3 length: 15 amino acids. The CDR3 bases are TGTGCCAGCAGCCCTAGCGGGAGCTCCTACAATGAGCAGTTCTTC. Residues: CASSPSGSSYNEQFF.

This clone was observed a single time. The J gene is TRBJ2-7, the V gene TRBV19, with TRBD1 matching 10 bases. After removal of 3 bases from V and 5 bases from J, the junction contained 4 bases not matched to a gene. The germline V gene encodes CDR1 LNHDA and CDR2 SQIVND (reference sequence). The CDR3 totals 14 residues. For the CDR3, the DNA is TGTGCCAGTAGTATCTTGGACAGGGGGGACGAGCAGTACTTC. Residues: CASSILDRGDEQYF.

Turning to this clone: Different DNA sequences within this sample yield the same CDR3. The CDR3 region is CASSLIQNTEAFF. The CDR3, as DNA: TGCGCCAGCAGCTTGATACAGAACACTGAAGCTTTCTTT. This chain uses TRBV5-1 with TRBJ1-1; no firm D call. Germline values: CDR1 SGHRS, CDR2 YFSETQ. The germline V and J ends were trimmed by 1 base and 1 base, with 5 bases remaining between them. The CDR3 has 13 amino acids. Variable domain in full (rest from reference TRBV5-1 and TRBJ1-1): KAGVTQTPRYLIKTRGQQVTLSCSPISGHRSVSWYQQTPGQGLQFLFEYFSETQRNKGNFPGRFSGRQFSNSRSEMNVSTLELGDSALYLCASSLIQNTEAFFGQGTRLTVV.

V and J are TRBV2 and TRBJ2-5; D not certain. Trimming removed 7 bases from V and 5 bases from J, with 11 bases in between. The CDR3 runs to 12 residues. Germline V gene data show CDR1 as SNHLY and CDR2 as FYNNEI. The CDR3 region is CASISKEETQYF. CDR3 DNA sequence: TGTGCCAGCATAAGTAAGGAGGAGACCCAGTACTTC.

J is TRBJ1-5 and V is TRBV6-2 or TRBV6-3; D perhaps matches TRBD1 (5 bases). This CDR3 contains 15 residues. The V end lost 6 bases, the J end lost 7 bases, and 19 bases lay between the germline ends. From germline, CDR1 is MNHEY and CDR2 SVGEGT. The CDR3 is CASSLNSSGYQPQHF. CDR3 in DNA: TGTGCCAGCAGCCTAAATTCGTCAGGGTACCAGCCCCAGCATTTT.

V gene TRBV5-4 combines with J gene TRBJ1-2; 7 bases match TRBD1. Germline V gene lookup returns CDR1 SGHNT and CDR2 YYREEE (reference sequence). The CDR3 is 15 amino acids. V dropped 3 bases and J dropped 6; count of bases not matched to a gene: 11. The CDR3 DNA follows: TGTGCCAGCAGCTCAGAGGGGGCGCTAATCGATGGCTACACCTTC. This encodes CASSSEGALIDGYTF.

This clone appeared a few times. J is TRBJ2-5 and V is TRBV7-9, with TRBD2 matching 7 bases. V lost 4 bases and J lost 0; bases outside the gene matches: 5. CDR3 length: 15 residues. Germline CDR1 is SEHNR and CDR2 is FQNEAQ (reference sequence). This chain's CDR3 is CASSSIGGYQETQYF. The CDR3 bases are TGTGCCAGCAGCTCCATCGGGGGGTACCAAGAGACCCAGTACTTC.